This T cell receptor (beta chain) was recovered during a study of blood T cell repertoires in COVID-19. Assay used: immunoSEQ multiplex PCR; TCRdb lists only in-frame clones, some missing. The sample has 250,000 or so clones, 75% to 85% seen once. Specimen: peripheral blood. The origin of this receptor is a woman in her sixties or seventies with acute or convalescent COVID-19.

DNA of the CDR3: TGCAGCGTTGAAGAGGGGAGGGCCGGGGGCACTGAAGCTTTCTTT. This gives the protein CSVEEGRAGGTEAFF. This sequence joins TRBV29-1 and TRBJ1-1; a possible D gene is TRBD1 (5 bases). Germline-derived CDR1 and CDR2 are SQVTM and ANQGSEA. Trimming cost V 0 bases and J 4 bases, with 15 bases left between them. The CDR3 sequence is 15 residues long. The full variable domain, in which reference TRBV29-1 and TRBJ1-1 provide the parts outside the CDR3, is SAVISQKPSRDICQRGTSLTIQCQVDSQVTMMFWYRQQPGQSLTLIATANQGSEATYESGFVIDKFPISRPNLTFSTLTVSNMSPEDSSIYLCSVEEGRAGGTEAFFGQGTRLTVV.